The next 9 T cell receptor beta chains were all read from a single sample in a study of blood T cell repertoires in COVID-19. Assay: immunoSEQ multiplex PCR; the TCRdb copy retains only in-frame clones and omits some. The sample records around 230,000 clones, 83% being singletons. Sample: peripheral blood. The origin of the receptors is a woman in her 40s with active or convalescent COVID-19.

The genes are TRBV11-2 and TRBJ1-3; 9 bases map to TRBD1. In germline, CDR1 is SGHAT, CDR2 FQNNGV. CDR3 size: 15 residues. The V segment lost 2 bases and the J segment 2 bases; nucleotides outside the gene matches: 1. The CDR3: CASSLHRGPGNTIYF. The CDR3 DNA sequence: TGTGCCAGCAGCTTACACAGGGGGCCTGGAAACACCATATATTTT.

The chain is built from TRBV28 and TRBJ1-5, with TRBD1 matching 9 bases. The CDR3 loop spans 18 amino acids. The V and J ends lost 4 bases and 0 bases, in that order; junction bases with no gene match: 10. Germline V CDR1 and CDR2: MDHEN, SYDVKM. The CDR3 region is CASSYAQGALASNQPQHF. In nucleotides, the CDR3 is TGTGCCAGCAGTTATGCACAGGGGGCACTAGCTAGCAATCAGCCCCAGCATTTT.

V gene TRBV5-4 combines with J gene TRBJ1-2, with 8 bases fitting TRBD1. The CDR3 has 14 residues. J lost 8 bases, V lost 4 bases, and 10 bases had no gene match. The germline V gene has CDR1 SGHNT and CDR2 YYREEE (reference sequence). The CDR3 reads CASSEGQEGQGYTF. The CDR3 DNA follows: TGTGCCAGCAGCGAGGGACAGGAGGGGCAAGGCTACACCTTC. Complete variable domain (other parts from reference TRBV5-4 and TRBJ1-2): ETGVTQSPTHLIKTRGQQVTLRCSSQSGHNTVSWYQQALGQGPQFIFQYYREEENGRGNFPPRFSGLQFPNYSSELNVNALELDDSALYLCASSEGQEGQGYTFGSGTRLTVV.

This clone was observed a few times. This chain joins TRBV7-9 and TRBJ1-2; TRBD1 matches at 7 bases. Germline V lookup: CDR1 SEHNR, CDR2 FQNEAQ (reference sequence). The CDR3 has 15 amino acids. V gave up 3 bases and J gave up 2 bases; unmatched junction bases: 6. CDR3 residues: CASSFTGVENYGYTF. DNA of the CDR3: TGTGCCAGCAGCTTTACAGGGGTGGAGAACTATGGCTACACCTTC.

The chain joins TRBV15 to TRBJ1-1; D is possibly TRBD1 (6 bases). Trimming cost V 3 bases and J 0 bases, with 11 bases left between them. Germline V CDR1 and CDR2: LNHNV, YYDKDF (reference sequence). The CDR3 is made up of 15 amino acids. The DNA for the CDR3 is TGTGCCACCAGCAGTGGGGGCCTCCTGAACACTGAAGCTTTCTTT. It codes for CATSSGGLLNTEAFF. The variable domain in full, completed from reference TRBV15 and TRBJ1-1, reads DAMVIQNPRYQVTQFGKPVTLSCSQTLNHNVMYWYQQKSSQAPKLLFHYYDKDFNNEADTPDNFQSRRPNTSFCFLDIRSPGLGDTAMYLCATSSGGLLNTEAFFGQGTRLTVV.

This sequence joins TRBV19 and TRBJ2-7; TRBD1 matches 9 bases. CDR1 and CDR2 from the germline V gene are LNHDA and SQIVND (reference sequence). After removal of 3 bases from V and 3 bases from J, the junction contained 6 bases not matched to a gene. CDR3 size: 15 residues. This CDR3 is CASSIPGTGLYEQYF. The CDR3 bases are TGTGCCAGTAGTATTCCCGGGACAGGGCTCTACGAGCAGTACTTC.

This clone appeared once. The chain combines TRBV28 with TRBJ2-1; D may be TRBD1 (6 bases). Germline V gene lookup returns CDR1 MDHEN and CDR2 SYDVKM. This CDR3 is 16 amino acids long. Trimming cost V 4 bases and J 0 bases, with 13 bases left between them. CDR3 nucleotide sequence: TGTGCCAGCAGTTCTCAGGGGCCCCGCTCCTACAATGAGCAGTTCTTC. Its protein is CASSSQGPRSYNEQFF.

This clone was observed a single time. V and J are TRBV10-3 and TRBJ2-2; no clear D gene. The CDR3 consists of 15 residues. Germline CDR1 ENHRY, CDR2 SYGVKD. Trimming took 0 bases from V and 1 from J, leaving 6 bases between them. The CDR3 loop is CAISESTGNTGELFF. DNA of the CDR3: TGTGCCATCAGTGAGTCTACGGGGAACACCGGGGAGCTGTTTTTT.

The rearrangement joins TRBV4-2 to TRBJ1-2; 7 bases line up with TRBD1. This CDR3 region has 15 residues. Losses at the gene ends were 0 bases for V and 4 bases for J; bases not matched to a gene: 5. The germline CDR1 and CDR2 sequences are LGHNA and YNFKEQ. The CDR3 loop reads CASSQDRQGFYGYTF. The CDR3 DNA follows: TGTGCCAGCAGCCAAGATCGACAGGGTTTCTATGGCTACACCTTC.